This is a list of T cell receptor beta chains from one sample in a study of blood T cells in healthy people across ages. TCRdb reprocessed the 5' RACE reads with MiXCR, giving one entry per CDR3 protein. The data show some 1.4 million distinct CDR3 sequences, 42% seen once. The specimen was blood. Receptor source: a young woman in good health. Both conserved end residues are part of each CDR3. The D gene is left open where the match is weak. Not all rows give a size; the values are once, few, many and, for expanded clones, a class.

TRBJ1-1 . . TRBV4-1 CASSPSRGPITEAFF TGCGCCAGCAGCCCCAGTCGGGGGCCTATCACTGAAGCTTTCTTT
TRBJ1-6 few . TRBV3-1 CASSLIRAAGDSPLHF TGTGCCAGCAGCTTAATTAGGGCAGCCGGCGATTCACCCCTCCACTTT
TRBJ2-5 . TRBD2 TRBV10-2 CASTRLAGAQETQYF TGCGCCAGCACGCGACTAGCGGGAGCCCAAGAGACCCAGTACTTC
TRBJ1-1 . . TRBV20-1 CSARVGATNTEAFF TGCAGTGCTAGAGTCGGAGCGACGAACACTGAAGCTTTCTTT
TRBJ2-7 few . TRBV5-1 CASSLGVGQATYEQYF TGCGCCAGCAGCTTGGGCGTAGGCCAGGCAACCTACGAGCAGTACTTC
TRBJ2-5 . TRBD2 TRBV3-1 CASSELTSGGETQYF TGTGCCAGCAGCGAACTTACTAGCGGGGGAGAGACCCAGTACTTC
TRBJ1-6 . TRBD1 TRBV28 CASSLDRGWNSPLHF TGTGCCAGCAGTTTAGACAGGGGTTGGAATTCACCCCTCCACTTT
TRBJ2-4 . TRBD1 TRBV7-9 CATGSGTGTREQYF TGTGCCACCGGGTCCGGGACAGGTACGAGGGAGCAGTACTTC
TRBJ1-2 . TRBD1 TRBV6-6 CASTLGQGAYGYTF TGTGCCAGCACCCTCGGACAGGGGGCTTATGGCTACACCTTC
TRBJ2-1 . . TRBV12-3/TRBV12-4 CASTRQLPRNEQFF TGTGCCAGCACCCGGCAACTACCTAGGAATGAGCAGTTCTTC
TRBJ1-2 . TRBD1 TRBV20-1 CSAPTTGEVDYGYTF TGCAGTGCCCCGACGACAGGGGAGGTCGACTATGGCTACACCTTC
TRBJ2-1 . TRBD2 TRBV6-6 CASRTGTRVNEQFF TGTGCCAGCAGAACCGGGACTAGGGTCAATGAGCAGTTCTTC
TRBJ1-6 . . TRBV7-9 CASSWPRFPNSPLHF TGTGCCAGCAGCTGGCCCCGGTTCCCCAATTCACCCCTCCACTTT
TRBJ2-7 . . TRBV25-1 CASSEFPSEQYF TGTGCCAGCAGTGAATTTCCCAGCGAGCAGTACTTC
TRBJ2-7 . TRBD1 TRBV6-5 CASLEQGTYEQYF TGTGCCAGCCTAGAACAGGGGACCTACGAGCAGTACTTC
TRBJ2-5 . . TRBV6-1 CASSWEEQETQYF TGTGCCAGCTCTTGGGAGGAACAAGAGACCCAGTACTTC
TRBJ1-5 . TRBD1 TRBV18 CASSPLGQGAGQPQHF TGTGCCAGCTCACCTCTCGGACAGGGGGCAGGTCAGCCCCAGCATTTT
TRBJ2-6 few TRBD1 TRBV12-3/TRBV12-4 CASSSRRGGAGANVLTF TGTGCCAGCAGTTCAAGACGAGGGGGCGCTGGGGCCAACGTCCTGACTTTC
TRBJ2-1 . TRBD2 TRBV7-3 CASSLGTSGGEQFF TGTGCCAGCAGCTTGGGGACTAGCGGGGGGGAGCAGTTCTTC
TRBJ2-5 . . TRBV7-2 CASSLEGRVIQETQYF TGTGCCAGCAGCTTAGAGGGCAGGGTAATCCAAGAGACCCAGTACTTC
TRBJ2-3 . TRBD2 TRBV3-1 CASRSTGTSSDTQYF TGTGCCAGCAGGTCCACCGGGACTAGCTCAGATACGCAGTATTTT
TRBJ2-1 . . TRBV6-6 CASRIGGALNEQFF TGTGCCAGCAGGATAGGGGGGGCTCTCAATGAGCAGTTCTTC
TRBJ2-3 few . TRBV27 CASSWGGRTDTQYF TGTGCCAGCAGTTGGGGTGGGAGAACAGATACGCAGTATTTT
TRBJ2-1 once . TRBV3-1 CASSQRGLINNEQFF TGTGCCAGCAGCCAACGCGGACTAATAAATAATGAGCAGTTCTTC